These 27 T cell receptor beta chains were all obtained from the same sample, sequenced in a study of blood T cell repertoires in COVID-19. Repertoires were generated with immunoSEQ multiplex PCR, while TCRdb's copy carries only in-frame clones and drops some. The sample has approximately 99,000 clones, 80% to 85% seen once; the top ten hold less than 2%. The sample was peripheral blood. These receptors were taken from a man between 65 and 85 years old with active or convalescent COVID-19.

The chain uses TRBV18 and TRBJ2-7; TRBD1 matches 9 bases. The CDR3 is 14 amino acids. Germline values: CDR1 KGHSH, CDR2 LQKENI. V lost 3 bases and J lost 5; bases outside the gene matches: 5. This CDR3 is CASSPWTGENEQYF. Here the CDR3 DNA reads TGTGCCAGCTCACCCTGGACAGGGGAGAACGAGCAGTACTTC.

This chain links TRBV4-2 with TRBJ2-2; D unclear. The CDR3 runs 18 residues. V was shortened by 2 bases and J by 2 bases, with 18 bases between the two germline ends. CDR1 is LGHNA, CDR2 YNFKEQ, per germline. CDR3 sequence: CASSQHAAPQLNTGELFF. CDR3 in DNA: TGTGCCAGCAGCCAACACGCGGCTCCCCAACTAAACACCGGGGAGCTGTTTTTT.

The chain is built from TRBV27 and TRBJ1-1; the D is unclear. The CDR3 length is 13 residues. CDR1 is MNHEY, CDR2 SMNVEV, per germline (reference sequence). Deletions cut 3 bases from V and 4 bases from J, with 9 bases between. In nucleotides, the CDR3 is TGTGCCAGCAGTTTTAACAGCCTCACTGAAGCTTTCTTT. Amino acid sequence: CASSFNSLTEAFF.

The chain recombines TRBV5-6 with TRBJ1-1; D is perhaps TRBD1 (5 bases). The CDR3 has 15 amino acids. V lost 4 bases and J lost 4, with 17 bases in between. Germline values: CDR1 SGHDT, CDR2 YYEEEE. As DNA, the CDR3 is TGTGCCAGCAGCGTTATGGGGCGGGGTGGCACTGAAGCTTTCTTT. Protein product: CASSVMGRGGTEAFF.

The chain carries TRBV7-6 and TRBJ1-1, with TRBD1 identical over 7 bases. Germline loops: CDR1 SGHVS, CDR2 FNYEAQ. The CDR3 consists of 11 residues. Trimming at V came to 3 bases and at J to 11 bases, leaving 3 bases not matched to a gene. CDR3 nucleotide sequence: TGTGCCAGCAGCTTGACAGGGCCGGCTTTCTTT. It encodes CASSLTGPAFF.

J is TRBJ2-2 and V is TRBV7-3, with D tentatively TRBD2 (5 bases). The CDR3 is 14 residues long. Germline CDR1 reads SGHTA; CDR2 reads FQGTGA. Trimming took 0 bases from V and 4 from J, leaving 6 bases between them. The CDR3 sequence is CASSLTGGTGELFF. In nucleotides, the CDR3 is TGTGCCAGCAGCTTAACCGGAGGCACCGGGGAGCTGTTTTTT.

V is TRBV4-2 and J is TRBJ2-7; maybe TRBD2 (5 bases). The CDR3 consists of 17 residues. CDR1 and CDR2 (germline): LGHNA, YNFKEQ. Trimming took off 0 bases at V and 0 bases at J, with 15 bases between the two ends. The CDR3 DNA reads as TGTGCCAGCAGCCAAGAGGGTCCCGGGGATCCCTCCTACGAGCAGTACTTC. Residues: CASSQEGPGDPSYEQYF.

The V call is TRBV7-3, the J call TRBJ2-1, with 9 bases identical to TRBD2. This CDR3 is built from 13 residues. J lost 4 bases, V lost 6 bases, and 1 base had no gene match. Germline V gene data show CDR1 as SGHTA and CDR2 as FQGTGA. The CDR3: CASSSGGYNEQFF. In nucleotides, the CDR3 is TGTGCCAGCAGTAGCGGGGGATACAATGAGCAGTTCTTC.

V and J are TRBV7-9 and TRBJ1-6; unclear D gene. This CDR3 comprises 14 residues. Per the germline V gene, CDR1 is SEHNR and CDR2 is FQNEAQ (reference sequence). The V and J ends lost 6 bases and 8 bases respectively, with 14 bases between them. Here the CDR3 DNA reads TGTGCCAGCAGTTCTACTCCCGGGGATTCACCCCTCCACTTT. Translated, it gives CASSSTPGDSPLHF.

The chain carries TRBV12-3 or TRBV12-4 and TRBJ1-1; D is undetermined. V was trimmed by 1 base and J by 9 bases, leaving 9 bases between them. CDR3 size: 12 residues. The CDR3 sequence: CASSLVESQAFF. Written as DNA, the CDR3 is TGTGCCAGCAGTTTAGTGGAGTCTCAAGCTTTCTTT.

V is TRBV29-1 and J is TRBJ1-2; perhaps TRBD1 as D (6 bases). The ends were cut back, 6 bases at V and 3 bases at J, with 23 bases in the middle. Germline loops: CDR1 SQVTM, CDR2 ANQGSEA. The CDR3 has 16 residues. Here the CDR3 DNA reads TGCAGCGTCCCAGGGCACAGGGAATGGTTTGACTATGGCTACACCTTC. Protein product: CSVPGHREWFDYGYTF. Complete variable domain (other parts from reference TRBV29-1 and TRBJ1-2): SAVISQKPSRDICQRGTSLTIQCQVDSQVTMMFWYRQQPGQSLTLIATANQGSEATYESGFVIDKFPISRPNLTFSTLTVSNMSPEDSSIYLCSVPGHREWFDYGYTFGSGTRLTVV.

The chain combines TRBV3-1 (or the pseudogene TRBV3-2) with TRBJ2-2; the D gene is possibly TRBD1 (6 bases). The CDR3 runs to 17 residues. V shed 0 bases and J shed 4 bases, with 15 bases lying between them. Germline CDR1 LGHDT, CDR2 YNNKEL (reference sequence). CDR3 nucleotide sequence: TGTGCCAGCAGCCAAGAACGGTGGCAGGGGTCCACCGGGGAGCTGTTTTTT. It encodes CASSQERWQGSTGELFF.

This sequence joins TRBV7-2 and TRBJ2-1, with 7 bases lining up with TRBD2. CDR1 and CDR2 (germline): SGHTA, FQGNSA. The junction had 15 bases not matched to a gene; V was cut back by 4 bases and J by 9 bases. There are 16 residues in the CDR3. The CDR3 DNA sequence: TGTGCCAGCAGCTCTATATGGGCAGTACCTAGCGGTGAGCAGTTCTTC. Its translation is CASSSIWAVPSGEQFF.

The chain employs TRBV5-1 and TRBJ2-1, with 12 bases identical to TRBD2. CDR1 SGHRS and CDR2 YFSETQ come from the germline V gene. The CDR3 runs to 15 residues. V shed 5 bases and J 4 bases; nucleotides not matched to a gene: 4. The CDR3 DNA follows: TGCGCCAGCAGGCTAGCGGGGGGGCTATACAATGAGCAGTTCTTC. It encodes CASRLAGGLYNEQFF.

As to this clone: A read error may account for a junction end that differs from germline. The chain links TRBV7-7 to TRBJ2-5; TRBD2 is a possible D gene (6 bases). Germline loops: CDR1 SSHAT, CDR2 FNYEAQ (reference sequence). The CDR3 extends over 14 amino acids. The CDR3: CASSPRTTQETQYF. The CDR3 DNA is TGTGCTAGCAGCCCCCGGACTACCCAAGAGACCCAGTACTTC.

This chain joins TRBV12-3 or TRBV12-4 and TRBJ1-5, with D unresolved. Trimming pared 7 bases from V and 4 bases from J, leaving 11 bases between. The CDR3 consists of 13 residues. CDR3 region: CASTQAINQPQHF. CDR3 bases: TGTGCCAGCACGCAGGCGATTAATCAGCCCCAGCATTTT.

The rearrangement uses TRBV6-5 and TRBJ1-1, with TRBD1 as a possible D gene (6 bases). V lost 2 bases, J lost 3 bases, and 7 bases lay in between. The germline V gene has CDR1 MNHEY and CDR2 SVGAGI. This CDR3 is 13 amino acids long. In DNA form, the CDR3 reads TGTGCCAGCAGTTACAACAGGGACACTGAAGCTTTCTTT. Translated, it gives CASSYNRDTEAFF.

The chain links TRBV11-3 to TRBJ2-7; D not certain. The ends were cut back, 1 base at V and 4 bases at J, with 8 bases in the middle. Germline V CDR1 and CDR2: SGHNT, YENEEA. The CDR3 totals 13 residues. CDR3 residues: CASSLAGDYEQYF. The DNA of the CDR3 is TGTGCCAGCAGCTTAGCCGGTGATTACGAGCAGTACTTC.

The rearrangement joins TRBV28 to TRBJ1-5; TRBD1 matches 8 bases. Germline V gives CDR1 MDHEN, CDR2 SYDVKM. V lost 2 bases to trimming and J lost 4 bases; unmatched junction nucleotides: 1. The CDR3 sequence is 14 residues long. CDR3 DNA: TGTGCCAGCAGTTTACACAGGGGGAATCAGCCCCAGCATTTT. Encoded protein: CASSLHRGNQPQHF.

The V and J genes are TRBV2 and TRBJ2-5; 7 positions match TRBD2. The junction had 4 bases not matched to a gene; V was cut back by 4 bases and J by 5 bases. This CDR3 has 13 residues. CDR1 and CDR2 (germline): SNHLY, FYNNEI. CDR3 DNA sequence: TGTGCCAGCAGTGGATGGGGGGGGGAGACCCAGTACTTC. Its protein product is CASSGWGGETQYF.

The CDR3 sequence: CASSQDWGGQTNSPLHF. Here the CDR3 DNA reads TGTGCCAGCAGCCAAGATTGGGGGGGACAAACTAATTCACCCCTCCACTTT. The chain combines TRBV3-1 (or the pseudogene TRBV3-2) with TRBJ1-6, with D perhaps TRBD1 (6 bases). Trimming pared 0 bases from V and 6 bases from J, leaving 15 bases between. The CDR3 extends over 17 amino acids. Germline V gives CDR1 LGHDT, CDR2 YNNKEL (reference sequence).

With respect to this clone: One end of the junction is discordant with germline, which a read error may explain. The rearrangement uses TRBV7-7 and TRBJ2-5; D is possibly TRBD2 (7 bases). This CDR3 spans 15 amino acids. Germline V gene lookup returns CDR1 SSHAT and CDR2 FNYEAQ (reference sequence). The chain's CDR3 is CASSPGGRGGETQYF. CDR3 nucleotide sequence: TGTGCTAGCAGCCCTGGGGGCAGGGGAGGGGAGACCCAGTACTTC.

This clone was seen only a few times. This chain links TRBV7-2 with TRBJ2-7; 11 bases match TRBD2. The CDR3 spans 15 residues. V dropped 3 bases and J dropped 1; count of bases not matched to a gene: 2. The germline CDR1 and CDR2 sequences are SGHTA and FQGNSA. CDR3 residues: CASSFSGGGSYEQYF. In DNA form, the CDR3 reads TGTGCCAGCAGCTTTAGCGGGGGGGGGTCCTACGAGCAGTACTTC.

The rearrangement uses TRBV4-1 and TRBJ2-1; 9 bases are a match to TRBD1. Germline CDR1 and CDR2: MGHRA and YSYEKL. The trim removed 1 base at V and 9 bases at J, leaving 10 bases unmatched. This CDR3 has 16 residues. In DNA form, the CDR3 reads TGCGCCAGCAGCCAAGGACAGGGGGTAGGTGGGGGTGAGCAGTTCTTC. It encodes CASSQGQGVGGGEQFF.

The CDR3 DNA reads as TGTGCCAGCACGCTACAGGGCAGAGCTAACTATGGCTACACCTTC. It translates to CASTLQGRANYGYTF. V and J are TRBV5-4 and TRBJ1-2; D perhaps matches TRBD1 (6 bases). V was cut by 6 bases and J by 0 bases, with 15 bases left in between. Germline CDR1 reads SGHNT; CDR2 reads YYREEE (reference sequence). The CDR3 consists of 15 residues.

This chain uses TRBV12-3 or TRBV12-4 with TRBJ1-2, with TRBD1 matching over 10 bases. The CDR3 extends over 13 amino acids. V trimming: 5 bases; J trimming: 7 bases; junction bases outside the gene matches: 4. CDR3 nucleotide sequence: TGTGCCAGCAGTCCGGGACAGGGGATTGGCTACACCTTC. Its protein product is CASSPGQGIGYTF.

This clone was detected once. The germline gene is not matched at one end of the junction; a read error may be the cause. The DNA of the CDR3 is TGTGCCGGCAGCCGACAGGGAAGGGAACAGCCCCAGCATTTT. Translating gives CAGSRQGREQPQHF. This chain joins TRBV6-6 and TRBJ1-5, with 7 bases that match TRBD1. Germline V gene data show CDR1 as MNHNY and CDR2 as SVGAGI (reference sequence). The CDR3 length is 14 residues.